The 8 T cell receptor beta chains presented below share a single source sample, sequenced in a study of siplizumab effects on memory and regulatory T cells. Here immunoSEQ multiplex PCR was the method, and the copy in TCRdb shows in-frame clones only, minus some. Of about 87,000 clones listed, 85% to 90% are singletons. Sample: CD4+ T cells sorted from blood. The receptors here all came from a human donor in good health.

This clone was observed a handful of times. The chain employs TRBV18 and TRBJ2-1, with TRBD2 identical over 12 bases. Per the germline V gene, CDR1 is KGHSH and CDR2 is LQKENI. The CDR3 runs to 16 residues. Germline trimming cut 2 bases from V and 8 bases from J; bases unmatched to any gene: 7. The CDR3 bases are TGTGCCAGCTCACCAGTGGCTAGCGGGAGGGCCGATGAGCAGTTCTTC. This translates into CASSPVASGRADEQFF.

The rearrangement joins TRBV6-1 to TRBJ1-6; TRBD1 matches 7 bases. J was trimmed by 10 bases and V by 7 bases; bases with no gene match: 7. Germline values: CDR1 MNHNS, CDR2 SASEGT. The CDR3 covers 13 residues. The CDR3 DNA sequence: TGTGCCAGCACCCTACAGGGGAGGTCACCCCTCCACTTT. Its protein is CASTLQGRSPLHF.

V gene TRBV28 combines with J gene TRBJ1-3; TRBD1 matches at 7 bases. CDR3 length: 13 amino acids. The junction had 7 bases not matched to a gene; V was cut back by 10 bases and J by 4 bases. Looked up from germline, CDR1 is MDHEN and CDR2 is SYDVKM. The CDR3 nucleotides are TGTGCCACCCTAAGGGGGCTCGGAAACACCATATATTTT. Encoded protein: CATLRGLGNTIYF.

The chain combines TRBV5-1 with TRBJ2-7; D may be TRBD1 or TRBD2 (5 bases each). Trimming took off 1 base at V and 2 bases at J, with 10 bases between the two ends. This CDR3 region has 14 residues. Germline V gene sequence: CDR1 SGHRS, CDR2 YFSETQ. The CDR3 nucleotides read TGCGCCAGCAGCTTGCAAGGGGAGCCCTACGAGCAGTACTTC. This translates into CASSLQGEPYEQYF.

CDR3 DNA: TGTGCCAGCAGCTTAATAGGCGGGCTAGCACCCGGGGAGCTGTTTTTT. It translates to CASSLIGGLAPGELFF. The V gene is TRBV7-3, the J gene TRBJ2-2, with D maybe TRBD2 (5 bases). In germline, CDR1 is SGHTA, CDR2 FQGTGA. Trimming removed 1 base from V and 6 bases from J, with 15 bases in between. The CDR3 is 16 amino acids.

The chain employs TRBV18 and TRBJ2-2; 9 nucleotides line up with TRBD2. The CDR3 runs to 15 residues. The V gene's germline CDR1 is KGHSH and CDR2 LQKENI. Trimming removed 0 bases from V and 5 bases from J; junction bases left unmatched: 1. This CDR3 is CASSPPSGSTGELFF. In DNA form, the CDR3 reads TGTGCCAGCTCACCACCTAGCGGGAGTACCGGGGAGCTGTTTTTT.

The chain recombines TRBV6-1 with TRBJ2-7, with D unclear. V was clipped by 3 bases and J by 5 bases, with 8 bases between them. CDR3 length: 12 amino acids. Germline values: CDR1 MNHNS, CDR2 SASEGT. The chain's CDR3 is CASSENTDEQYF. The DNA for the CDR3 is TGTGCCAGCAGTGAGAACACGGACGAGCAGTACTTC.

This chain joins TRBV30 and TRBJ1-6, with D possibly being TRBD1 (6 bases). The CDR3 totals 16 residues. The V gene lost 2 bases and the J gene lost 9 bases, with 20 bases spanning the gap. Germline CDR1 reads GTSNPN; CDR2 reads SVGIG (reference sequence). The CDR3 nucleotides read TGTGCCTGGAGTAGGCAGGGGAATCTACAGGGTTCACCCCTCCACTTT. The encoded protein is CAWSRQGNLQGSPLHF.